This T cell receptor (beta chain) was captured by sequencing in a study of blood T cell repertoires in COVID-19. Study information: Sites across the United States, Italy and Spain contributed samples from acute and convalescent COVID-19. Sample material is recorded as cDNA or gDNA derived from T cells, B-cell-depleted T cells, or PBMCs.

Per germline, CDR1 MNHEY and CDR2 SVGEGT. The CDR3 contains 15 residues. Trimming cost V 2 bases and J 9 bases, with 14 bases left between them. Per the original methods: How many nucleated cells were present was estimated from reference gene primer amplification. Generated by immunoSEQ multiplex PCR, the TCRdb table keeps only in-frame clones and is missing some. The DNA gave D and trimming, while V, J and clone size come from that table. The repertoire holds some 250,000 clones, with approximately 78% as singletons. The sequence derives from a woman in her fifties or sixties with active or convalescent COVID-19. V is TRBV6-2 or TRBV6-3 and J is TRBJ1-6; a possible D gene is TRBD1 (6 bases). Sequences were obtained from peripheral blood. The CDR3 loop is CASSYGGAKGSPLHF. The CDR3 nucleotides are TGTGCCAGCAGTTACGGGGGGGCCAAGGGTTCACCCCTCCACTTT.